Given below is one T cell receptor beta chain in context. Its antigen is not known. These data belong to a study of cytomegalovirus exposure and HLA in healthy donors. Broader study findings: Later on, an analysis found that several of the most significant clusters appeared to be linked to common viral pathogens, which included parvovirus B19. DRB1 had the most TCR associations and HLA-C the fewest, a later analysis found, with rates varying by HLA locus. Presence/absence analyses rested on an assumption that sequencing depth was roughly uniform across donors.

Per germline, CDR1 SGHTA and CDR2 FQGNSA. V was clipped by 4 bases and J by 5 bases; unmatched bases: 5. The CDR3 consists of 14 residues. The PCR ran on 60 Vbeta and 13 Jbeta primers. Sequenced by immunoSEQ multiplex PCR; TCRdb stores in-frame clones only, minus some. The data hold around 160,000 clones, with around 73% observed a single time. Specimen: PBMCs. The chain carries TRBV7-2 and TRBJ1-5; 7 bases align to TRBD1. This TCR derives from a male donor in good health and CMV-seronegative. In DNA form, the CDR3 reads TGTGCCAGCAGCTGGGGGGACAGTTATCAGCCCCAGCATTTT. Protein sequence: CASSWGDSYQPQHF.